Listed here is a single TCR beta chain. The assay was immunoSEQ multiplex PCR, and TCRdb's table has in-frame clones only and misses some. The sample shows tens of thousands of clones, over 85% of them seen only once. The sample comes from a study of technical replicates of blood from four donors. Germline V CDR1 and CDR2: SGHRS, YFSETQ. V was pared by 3 bases and J by 0 bases, with 10 bases between. This CDR3 has 14 residues. This sequence originates from a human donor in good health. This chain uses TRBV5-1 with TRBJ2-7; no clear D. Sample: T cells isolated from PBMCs. In DNA, the CDR3 is TGCGCCAGCAGCTCTGAGGATCCCTCCTACGAGCAGTACTTC. Translated: CASSSEDPSYEQYF.